This TCR beta chain was identified in a study of OX40 agonist ivuxolimab in advanced cancers. About the study: Having had anti-PD-1, anti-PD-L1 or anti-CTLA-4 therapy before was allowed, and roughly 40% had some.

The ends were cut back, 2 bases at V and 3 bases at J, with 8 bases in the middle. CDR3 length: 13 residues. CDR1 and CDR2 (germline): MGHRA, YSYEKL. Data came from immunoSEQ multiplex PCR; TCRdb stores just in-frame clones and leaves some out. Counted here are about 72,000 clones, around nine tenths occurring once; the ten biggest clones make up around 6.1%. Autoimmune disease history or systemic immunosuppression was exclusionary. This clone was seen only once. This clonotype was sampled from an adult with an advanced solid tumor such as melanoma, head and neck, liver or kidney cancer. The sequencing here drew on CD4+ or CD8+ T cells sorted from blood, taken in a trial of the OX40 agonist ivuxolimab. This chain links TRBV4-1 with TRBJ2-7; D not resolved. The CDR3 sequence is CASSQLGNYEQYF. CDR3 nucleotide sequence: TGCGCCAGCAGCCAACTGGGGAACTACGAGCAGTACTTC.